This is a list of T cell receptor beta chains from one sample in a study of technical replicates of blood from a handful of donors. Clones were read by immunoSEQ multiplex PCR, and TCRdb kept only the in-frame ones, dropping some. In the table there are over 85,000 clones, approximately 94% of which are singletons. Sequencing was performed on T cells isolated from PBMCs. The receptors shown here come from a human donor in good health. CDR3s include the opening cysteine and the closing phenylalanine or tryptophan.

TRBV18	TRBJ1-1	CASSLPGRQNTEAFF
TRBV5-1	TRBJ1-1	CASSTEGGGTEAFF
TRBV9	TRBJ2-7	CASSVAGENYEQYF
TRBV11-3	TRBJ1-2	CASSLDLSYGYTF
TRBV5-6	TRBJ2-5	CASTLARGETQYF
TRBV7-9	TRBJ1-2	CASSSGGAEVNYGYTF
TRBV19	TRBJ2-5	CASSILGQFQETQYF
TRBV19	TRBJ1-2	CASSPGRVIGYTF
TRBV5-6	TRBJ1-1	CASSPTEVGLTFF
TRBV7-3	TRBJ1-1	CASSQDRNTEAFF